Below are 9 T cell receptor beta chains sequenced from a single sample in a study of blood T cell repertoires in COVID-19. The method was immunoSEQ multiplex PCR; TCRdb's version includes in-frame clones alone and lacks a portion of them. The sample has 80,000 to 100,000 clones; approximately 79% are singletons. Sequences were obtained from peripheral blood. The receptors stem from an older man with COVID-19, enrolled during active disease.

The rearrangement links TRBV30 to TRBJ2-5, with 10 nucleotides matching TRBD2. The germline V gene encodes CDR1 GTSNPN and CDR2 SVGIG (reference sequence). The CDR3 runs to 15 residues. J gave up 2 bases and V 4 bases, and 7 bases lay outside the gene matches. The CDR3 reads CAWTRTSGPQETQYF. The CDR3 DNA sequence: TGTGCCTGGACTAGGACTAGCGGACCTCAAGAGACCCAGTACTTC.

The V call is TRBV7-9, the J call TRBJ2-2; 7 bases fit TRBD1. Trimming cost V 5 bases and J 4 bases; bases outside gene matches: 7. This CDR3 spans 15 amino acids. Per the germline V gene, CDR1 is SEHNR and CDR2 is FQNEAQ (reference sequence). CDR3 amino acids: CASSTQGLGTGELFF. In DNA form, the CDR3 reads TGTGCCAGCAGCACACAGGGGCTGGGCACCGGGGAGCTGTTTTTT.

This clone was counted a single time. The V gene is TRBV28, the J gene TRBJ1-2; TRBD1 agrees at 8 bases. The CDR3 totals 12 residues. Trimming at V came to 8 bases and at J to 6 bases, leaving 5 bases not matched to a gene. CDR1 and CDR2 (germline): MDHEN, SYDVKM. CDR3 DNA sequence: TGTGCCAGCGAGGGACAGGTGGATGGCTACACCTTC. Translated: CASEGQVDGYTF.

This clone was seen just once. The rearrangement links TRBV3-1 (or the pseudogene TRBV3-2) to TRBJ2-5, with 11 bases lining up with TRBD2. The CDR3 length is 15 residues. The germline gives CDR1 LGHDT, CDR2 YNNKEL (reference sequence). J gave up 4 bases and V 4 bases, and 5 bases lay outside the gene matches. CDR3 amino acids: CASSLIAGGGETQYF. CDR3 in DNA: TGTGCCAGCAGCCTTATAGCGGGAGGGGGAGAGACCCAGTACTTC.

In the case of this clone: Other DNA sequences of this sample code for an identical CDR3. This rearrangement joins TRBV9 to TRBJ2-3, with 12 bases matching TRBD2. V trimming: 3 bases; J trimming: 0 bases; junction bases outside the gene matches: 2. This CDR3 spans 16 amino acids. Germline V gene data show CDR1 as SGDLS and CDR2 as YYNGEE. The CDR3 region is CASSGGTSGSTDTQYF. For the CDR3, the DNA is TGTGCCAGCAGCGGAGGGACTAGCGGGAGCACAGATACGCAGTATTTT.

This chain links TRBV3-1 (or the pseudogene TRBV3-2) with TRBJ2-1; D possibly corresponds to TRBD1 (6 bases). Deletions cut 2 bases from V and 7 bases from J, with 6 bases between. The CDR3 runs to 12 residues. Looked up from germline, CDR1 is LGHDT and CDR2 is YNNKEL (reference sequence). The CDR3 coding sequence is TGTGCCAGCAGCCAAAGGGGGAATGAGCAGTTCTTC. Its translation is CASSQRGNEQFF.

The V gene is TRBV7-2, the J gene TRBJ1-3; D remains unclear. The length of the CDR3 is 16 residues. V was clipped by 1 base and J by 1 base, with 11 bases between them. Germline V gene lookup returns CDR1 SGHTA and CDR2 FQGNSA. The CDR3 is CASSLVAGGSGNTIYF. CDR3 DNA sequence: TGTGCCAGCAGCTTAGTCGCAGGAGGGTCTGGAAACACCATATATTTT.

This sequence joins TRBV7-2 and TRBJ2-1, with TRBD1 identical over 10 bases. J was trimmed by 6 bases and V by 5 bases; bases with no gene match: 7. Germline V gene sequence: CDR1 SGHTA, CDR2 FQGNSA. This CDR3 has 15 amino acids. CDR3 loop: CASSPRDRGVNEQFF. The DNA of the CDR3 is TGTGCCAGCAGCCCGCGGGACAGGGGCGTCAATGAGCAGTTCTTC.

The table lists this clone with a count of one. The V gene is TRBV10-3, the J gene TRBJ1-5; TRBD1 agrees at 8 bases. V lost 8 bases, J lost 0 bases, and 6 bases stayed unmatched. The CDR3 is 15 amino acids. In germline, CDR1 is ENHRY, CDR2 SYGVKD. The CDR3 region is CAIGPGQASNQPQHF. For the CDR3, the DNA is TGTGCCATCGGACCGGGACAGGCTAGCAATCAGCCCCAGCATTTT.